Shown below are 30 T cell receptor beta chains from a single sample sequenced in a study of cytomegalovirus exposure and HLA in healthy donors. Use of 60 Vbeta and 13 Jbeta primers characterized the PCR. Sequencing used immunoSEQ multiplex PCR; TCRdb keeps in-frame clones, though not all of them. The sample yields about 210,000 clones, about 80% seen once. The specimen sequenced was PBMCs. These TCRs come from a man in his forties or fifties in good health and CMV-seropositive.

This clone has only one observation. The chain uses TRBV5-1 and TRBJ2-1; D may be TRBD2 (6 bases). Germline V lookup: CDR1 SGHRS, CDR2 YFSETQ. Trimming took 0 bases from V and 4 from J, leaving 14 bases between them. The CDR3 has 16 residues. In DNA, the CDR3 is TGCGCCAGCAGCTTGGCCGAGATAGCGGCGTACAATGAGCAGTTCTTC. Its protein product is CASSLAEIAAYNEQFF. Supplemented by reference TRBV5-1 and TRBJ2-1, the full variable domain reads KAGVTQTPRYLIKTRGQQVTLSCSPISGHRSVSWYQQTPGQGLQFLFEYFSETQRNKGNFPGRFSGRQFSNSRSEMNVSTLELGDSALYLCASSLAEIAAYNEQFFGPGTRLTVL.

A remark on this clone: Other DNA sequences of this sample code for an identical CDR3. The chain recombines TRBV27 with TRBJ2-2, with TRBD2 as a possible D gene (6 bases). V was pared by 2 bases and J by 4 bases, with 8 bases between. This CDR3 comprises 14 residues. In germline, CDR1 is MNHEY, CDR2 SMNVEV (reference sequence). The CDR3 sequence: CASSLAGSTGELFF. The CDR3 coding sequence is TGTGCCAGCAGTTTAGCGGGAAGCACCGGGGAGCTGTTTTTT.

The chain carries TRBV5-6 and TRBJ2-7, with 13 bases that match TRBD2. The V and J ends lost 5 bases and 9 bases, in that order; junction bases with no gene match: 8. This CDR3 contains 14 residues. Germline assignment: CDR1 SGHDT and CDR2 YYEEEE. The CDR3 nucleotides read TGTGCCAGCAGTTTACTAGCGGGAGGGCGGTGGCAGTACTTC. Translation: CASSLLAGGRWQYF.

This clone showed up just a few times. The chain couples TRBV4-1 to TRBJ1-2; 10 bases match TRBD1. The germline V gene has CDR1 MGHRA and CDR2 YSYEKL. The length of the CDR3 is 15 residues. The trim removed 5 bases at V and 4 bases at J, leaving 7 bases unmatched. The CDR3 coding sequence is TGCGCCAGCAGCGAGACAGGGGGCAGCGGCTATGGCTACACCTTC. This gives the protein CASSETGGSGYGYTF.

This clone was observed a single time. The chain recombines TRBV11-2 with TRBJ1-2; 7 positions agree with TRBD1. V was pared by 5 bases and J by 0 bases, with 6 bases of the junction left unmatched. The V gene's germline CDR1 is SGHAT and CDR2 FQNNGV. The CDR3 has 15 amino acids. The DNA for the CDR3 is TGTGCCAGCAGCACTCAGGGGGTAGCTAACTATGGCTACACCTTC. Translating it yields CASSTQGVANYGYTF.

The chain recombines TRBV18 with TRBJ1-2; TRBD1 is a possible D gene (5 bases). Trimming cost V 2 bases and J 2 bases, with 9 bases left between them. Germline CDR1 and CDR2: KGHSH and LQKENI. The CDR3 runs 14 residues. The CDR3 bases are TGTGCCAGCTCACCAGGAACAGGAAACTATGGCTACACCTTC. Encoded protein: CASSPGTGNYGYTF.

The chain carries TRBV6-6 and TRBJ1-1; a possible D gene is TRBD1 (5 bases). V lost 0 bases and J 11 bases, leaving 13 bases between the germline ends. The CDR3 is 13 amino acids. CDR1 MNHNY and CDR2 SVGAGI come from the germline V gene (reference sequence). The CDR3 region is CASSYSNQPGAFF. The CDR3, as DNA: TGTGCCAGCAGTTACTCGAATCAACCAGGGGCTTTCTTT.

The chain has TRBV10-2 and TRBJ2-7; 9 positions match TRBD1. Losses at the gene ends were 9 bases for V and 2 bases for J; bases not matched to a gene: 2. This CDR3 is built from 12 residues. Germline V gene data show CDR1 as WSHSY and CDR2 as SAAADI. The CDR3: CASGTGPYEQYF. The CDR3 DNA reads TGCGCCAGTGGGACAGGGCCCTACGAGCAGTACTTC.

The CDR3 sequence is CASSIAQVNYNEQFF. The CDR3 region has the DNA TGTGCCAGTAGTATTGCCCAGGTTAACTACAATGAGCAGTTCTTC. The V call is TRBV19, the J call TRBJ2-1; no definite D call. The V gene lost 3 bases and the J gene lost 3 bases, with 12 bases spanning the gap. The length of the CDR3 is 15 residues. Looked up from germline, CDR1 is LNHDA and CDR2 is SQIVND (reference sequence).

V and J are TRBV10-2 and TRBJ1-5, with D possibly matching TRBD1 (5 bases). Germline CDR1 is WSHSY and CDR2 is SAAADI. V was cut by 0 bases and J by 9 bases, with 15 bases left in between. The CDR3 loop spans 15 amino acids. CDR3 sequence (DNA): TGCGCCAGCAGTGAGTCAGAAAGGGGCCCGGCGCCCCAGCATTTT. Translation gives CASSESERGPAPQHF.

The V and J genes are TRBV7-9 and TRBJ1-1, with 8 bases fitting TRBD1. This CDR3 contains 16 residues. Losses at the gene ends were 5 bases for V and 5 bases for J; bases not matched to a gene: 13. Germline assignment: CDR1 SEHNR and CDR2 FQNEAQ (reference sequence). The CDR3 sequence is CASSPGQGGGDTEAFF. CDR3 bases: TGTGCCAGCAGCCCTGGACAGGGTGGGGGTGATACTGAAGCTTTCTTT.

V is TRBV27 and J is TRBJ1-1; TRBD1 might be the D (5 bases). Trimming shortened V by 7 bases and J by 1 base, and 7 bases separated the two germline ends. The germline CDR1 and CDR2 sequences are MNHEY and SMNVEV (reference sequence). The CDR3 runs to 12 residues. This CDR3 reads CASKTANTEAFF. CDR3 sequence (DNA): TGTGCCAGCAAGACAGCGAACACTGAAGCTTTCTTT.

This clone was counted a few times. V gene TRBV6-6 combines with J gene TRBJ2-3; 16 bases align to TRBD2. V dropped 6 bases and J dropped 3; count of bases not matched to a gene: 3. The CDR3 consists of 16 residues. Germline V gene sequence: CDR1 MNHNY, CDR2 SVGAGI (reference sequence). This CDR3 reads CASRRGLAGGTDTQYF. CDR3 nucleotide sequence: TGTGCCAGCAGGAGGGGACTAGCGGGAGGGACAGATACGCAGTATTTT.

This clone was observed once. The chain uses TRBV6-5 and TRBJ1-2; 8 bases line up with TRBD1. The CDR3 consists of 15 residues. Germline V gene lookup returns CDR1 MNHEY and CDR2 SVGAGI. Losses at the gene ends were 2 bases for V and 4 bases for J; bases not matched to a gene: 6. The CDR3 DNA reads as TGTGCCAGCAGTTACCTGGACAGGGCATCCTATGGCTACACCTTC. Residues: CASSYLDRASYGYTF.

The chain joins TRBV6-5 to TRBJ2-1; tentative D call: TRBD1 (6 bases). The CDR3 spans 14 residues. The ends were cut back, 7 bases at V and 3 bases at J, with 13 bases in the middle. Germline CDR1 and CDR2: MNHEY and SVGAGI. The CDR3 sequence: CASNHQGNYNEQFF. As DNA, the CDR3 is TGTGCCAGCAATCATCAGGGGAACTACAATGAGCAGTTCTTC.

This chain uses TRBV25-1 with TRBJ2-3; possibly TRBD1 for D (5 bases). CDR1 MGHDK and CDR2 SYGVNS come from the germline V gene. This CDR3 is built from 16 residues. V shed 10 bases and J shed 1 base, with 21 bases lying between them. CDR3 region: CATHTGAPDGTDTQYF. For the CDR3, the DNA is TGTGCCACCCATACTGGGGCTCCGGACGGCACAGATACGCAGTATTTT.

The chain uses TRBV27 and TRBJ1-6, with a tentative D call TRBD1 (6 bases). V lost 5 bases, J lost 10 bases, and 15 bases lay in between. The CDR3 is 14 residues long. Germline CDR1 is MNHEY and CDR2 is SMNVEV (reference sequence). The CDR3 protein is CASSQRDTRSPLHF. CDR3 nucleotide sequence: TGTGCCAGCAGTCAACGGGACACACGGTCACCCCTCCACTTT.

The chain uses TRBV30 and TRBJ2-2; perhaps TRBD1 as D (5 bases). V lost 3 bases and J 4 bases, leaving 15 bases between the germline ends. Per germline, CDR1 GTSNPN and CDR2 SVGIG (reference sequence). The CDR3 is 15 residues long. CDR3 amino acids: CAWRTVPMSTGELFF. The DNA for the CDR3 is TGTGCCTGGAGGACAGTTCCCATGAGCACCGGGGAGCTGTTTTTT.

The sample holds one count of this clone. This sequence joins TRBV4-1 and TRBJ2-7; 8 nucleotides agree with TRBD2. This CDR3 has 15 amino acids. J gave up 3 bases and V 0 bases, and 4 bases lay outside the gene matches. Germline V gene sequence: CDR1 MGHRA, CDR2 YSYEKL. CDR3 coding DNA: TGCGCCAGCAGCCAAGAACTGCGGGAGGTCTACGAGCAGTACTTC. This sequence encodes CASSQELREVYEQYF.

The CDR3: CASSLDWSEGGHTEAFF. The CDR3, as DNA: TGTGCCAGCAGCCTAGATTGGTCCGAGGGGGGGCACACTGAAGCTTTCTTT. The rearrangement uses TRBV7-9 and TRBJ1-1, with D perhaps TRBD1 (6 bases). V gave up 5 bases and J gave up 3 bases, with 22 bases separating them. From germline, CDR1 is SEHNR and CDR2 FQNEAQ (reference sequence). The CDR3 extends over 17 amino acids.

This rearrangement joins TRBV9 to TRBJ2-1; TRBD1 aligns across 7 bases. J was trimmed by 0 bases and V by 4 bases; bases with no gene match: 7. CDR3 length: 16 residues. Germline V lookup: CDR1 SGDLS, CDR2 YYNGEE. The CDR3 nucleotides are TGTGCCAGCAGCACCGGACAGGTTGACTCCTACAATGAGCAGTTCTTC. This encodes CASSTGQVDSYNEQFF.

The chain uses TRBV6-1 and TRBJ2-1; TRBD1 matches 9 bases. From germline, CDR1 is MNHNS and CDR2 SASEGT. This CDR3 spans 15 amino acids. Trimming at V came to 10 bases and at J to 6 bases, leaving 13 bases not matched to a gene. CDR3 amino acids: CANAAGTGTTNEQFF. In DNA, the CDR3 is TGTGCCAACGCCGCCGGGACAGGGACCACCAATGAGCAGTTCTTC.

V usage is TRBV19 and J usage is TRBJ2-1; D possibly corresponds to TRBD2 (6 bases). V shed 2 bases and J shed 8 bases, with 16 bases lying between them. This CDR3 is built from 15 residues. Per the germline V gene, CDR1 is LNHDA and CDR2 is SQIVND (reference sequence). CDR3: CASSISLAPDDEQFF. The CDR3 coding sequence is TGTGCCAGTAGTATATCCCTAGCGCCTGACGATGAGCAGTTCTTC.

The chain recombines TRBV4-2 with TRBJ2-2, with 15 bases aligning to TRBD2. V dropped 4 bases and J dropped 3; count of bases not matched to a gene: 3. The CDR3 has 17 amino acids. Per the germline V gene, CDR1 is LGHNA and CDR2 is YNFKEQ. CDR3 residues: CASSPGTSGRHTGELFF. CDR3 sequence (DNA): TGTGCCAGCAGCCCCGGGACTAGCGGGAGGCACACCGGGGAGCTGTTTTTT.

The genes are TRBV7-3 and TRBJ2-6; D is unclear. Germline CDR1 reads SGHTA; CDR2 reads FQGTGA. This CDR3 region has 15 residues. The germline V and J ends were trimmed by 3 bases and 0 bases, with 6 bases remaining between them. As DNA, the CDR3 is TGTGCCAGCAGCTTTTCGGGCTCTGGGGCCAACGTCCTGACTTTC. Translating it yields CASSFSGSGANVLTF.

The chain combines TRBV27 with TRBJ2-7; the match to TRBD2 covers 10 bases. V lost 2 bases, J lost 5 bases, and 3 bases stayed unmatched. This CDR3 has 14 amino acids. The germline V gene has CDR1 MNHEY and CDR2 SMNVEV (reference sequence). The CDR3 nucleotides read TGTGCCAGCAGTTTACTAGCGGGAGCCAACGAGCAGTACGTC. Amino acid sequence: CASSLLAGANEQYV.

The J gene is TRBJ1-2, the V gene TRBV6-5; D not certain. The V and J ends lost 5 bases and 4 bases respectively, with 11 bases between them. CDR1 is MNHEY, CDR2 SVGAGI, per germline. The CDR3 is 13 residues long. The CDR3 spells CASSTGEPYGYTF. The DNA of the CDR3 is TGTGCCAGCAGTACCGGGGAACCCTATGGCTACACCTTC.

The rearrangement joins TRBV6-1 to TRBJ1-2; D not resolved. Germline values: CDR1 MNHNS, CDR2 SASEGT. V gave up 6 bases and J gave up 4 bases, with 9 bases separating them. This CDR3 region has 12 residues. CDR3 in amino acids: CASSRLTYGYTF. The CDR3 nucleotides read TGTGCCAGCAGCCGCCTAACCTATGGCTACACCTTC.

The genes are TRBV6-1 and TRBJ2-5; maybe TRBD2 (5 bases). The length of the CDR3 is 13 residues. Trimming took off 7 bases at V and 2 bases at J, with 11 bases between the two ends. The V gene's germline CDR1 is MNHNS and CDR2 SASEGT. The DNA for the CDR3 is TGTGCCAGCACATCGGGAACACAAGAGACCCAGTACTTC. Its translation is CASTSGTQETQYF.

The V and J genes are TRBV10-1 and TRBJ2-2; D is uncertain. Trimming cost V 6 bases and J 0 bases, with 8 bases left between them. This CDR3 has 14 residues. Germline V CDR1 and CDR2: WNHNN, SYGVQD (reference sequence). CDR3 bases: TGCGCCAGCAGCCCCCTCCCGAACACCGGGGAGCTGTTTTTT. Encoded protein: CASSPLPNTGELFF.